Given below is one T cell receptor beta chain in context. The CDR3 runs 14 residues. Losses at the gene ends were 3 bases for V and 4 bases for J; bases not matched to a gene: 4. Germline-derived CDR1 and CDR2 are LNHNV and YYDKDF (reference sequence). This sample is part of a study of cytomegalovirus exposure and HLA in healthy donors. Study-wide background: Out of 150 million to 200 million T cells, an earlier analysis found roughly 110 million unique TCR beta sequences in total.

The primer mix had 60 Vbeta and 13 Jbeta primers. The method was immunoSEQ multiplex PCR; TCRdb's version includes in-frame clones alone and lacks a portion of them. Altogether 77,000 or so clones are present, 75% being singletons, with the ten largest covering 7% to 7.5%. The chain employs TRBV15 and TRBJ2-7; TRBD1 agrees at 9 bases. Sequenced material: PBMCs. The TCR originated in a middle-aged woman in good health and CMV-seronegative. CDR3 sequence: CATSRDRGRYEQYF. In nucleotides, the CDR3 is TGTGCCACCAGCAGGGACAGGGGTAGGTACGAGCAGTACTTC. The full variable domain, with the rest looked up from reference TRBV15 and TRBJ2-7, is DAMVIQNPRYQVTQFGKPVTLSCSQTLNHNVMYWYQQKSSQAPKLLFHYYDKDFNNEADTPDNFQSRRPNTSFCFLDIRSPGLGDTAMYLCATSRDRGRYEQYFGPGTRLTVT.